The T cell receptor beta chain described here comes from a study of cytomegalovirus exposure and HLA in healthy donors. Germline CDR1 is SQVTM and CDR2 is ANQGSEA. Unmatched junction bases numbered 15, after V lost 6 bases and J lost 8 bases. This CDR3 spans 14 amino acids. Notes on the study in general: Researchers reported that a few CMV-associated chains were confirmed in vitro as CMV antigen-specific. In an earlier analysis, most TCR beta V segments were productive about 87% or about 30% of the time.

13 Jbeta primers and 60 Vbeta primers were used for the PCR. The data were produced by immunoSEQ multiplex PCR, yet TCRdb's version contains in-frame clones alone and is incomplete. The sample carries some 190,000 clones, 80% recorded once. Donors consisted of healthy bone marrow donors. About this clone itself: Its antigen remains unidentified.

J is TRBJ1-1 and V is TRBV29-1, with 7 bases matching TRBD1. Source material: PBMCs. The source is a woman aged 30 to 39 in good health and CMV-seronegative. CDR3 DNA sequence: TGCAGCGTCCCAAGGACAGGTGGAGAAAGGGAAGCTTTCTTT. It translates to CSVPRTGGEREAFF.